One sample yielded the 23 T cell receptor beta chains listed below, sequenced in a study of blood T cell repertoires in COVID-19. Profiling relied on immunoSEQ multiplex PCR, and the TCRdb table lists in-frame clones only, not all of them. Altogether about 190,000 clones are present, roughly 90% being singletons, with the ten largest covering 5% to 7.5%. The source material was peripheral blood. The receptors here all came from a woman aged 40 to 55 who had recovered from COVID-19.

CDR3 coding DNA: TGTGCCAGCAGTTCCTACCCGGGACTCCGATACTATACGCAGTATTTT. Translating it yields CASSSYPGLRYYTQYF. The gene calls are TRBV27 and TRBJ2-3; maybe TRBD2 (6 bases). V was trimmed by 4 bases and J by 7 bases, leaving 21 bases between them. CDR3 length: 16 amino acids. Germline V gives CDR1 MNHEY, CDR2 SMNVEV (reference sequence).

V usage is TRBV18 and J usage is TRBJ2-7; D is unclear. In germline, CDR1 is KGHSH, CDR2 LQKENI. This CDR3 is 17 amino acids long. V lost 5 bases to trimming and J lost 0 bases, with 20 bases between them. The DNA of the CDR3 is TGTGCCAGCTCATCACAAATTGGCGGCGATAGCTCCTACGAGCAGTACTTC. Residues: CASSSQIGGDSSYEQYF.

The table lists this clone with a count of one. CDR3 sequence reads: CAWSTDRYLGYTF. DNA of the CDR3: TGTGCCTGGAGCACCGACAGGTACCTTGGCTACACCTTC. The rearrangement links TRBV30 to TRBJ1-2, with TRBD1 as a possible D gene (6 bases). The CDR3 is made up of 13 amino acids. Germline V gene sequence: CDR1 GTSNPN, CDR2 SVGIG (reference sequence). V lost 3 bases and J lost 7, with 15 bases in between. The variable domain in full, with the rest retrieved from reference TRBV30 and TRBJ1-2, is SQTIHQWPATLVQPVGSPLSLECTVEGTSNPNLYWYRQAAGRGLQLLFYSVGIGQISSEVPQNLSASRPQDRQFILSSKKLLLSDSGFYLCAWSTDRYLGYTFGSGTRLTVV.

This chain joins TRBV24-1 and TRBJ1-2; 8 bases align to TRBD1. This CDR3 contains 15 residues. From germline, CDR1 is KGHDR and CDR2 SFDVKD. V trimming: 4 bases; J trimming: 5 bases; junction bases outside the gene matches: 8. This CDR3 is CATSDEDREGYGYTF. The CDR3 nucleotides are TGTGCCACCAGTGACGAGGACAGGGAGGGATATGGCTACACCTTC.

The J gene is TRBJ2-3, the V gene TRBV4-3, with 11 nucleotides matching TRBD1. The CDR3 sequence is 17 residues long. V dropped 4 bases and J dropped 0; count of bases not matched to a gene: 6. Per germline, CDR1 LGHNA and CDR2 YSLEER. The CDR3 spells CASSLGQGGLSTDTQYF. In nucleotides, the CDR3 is TGCGCCAGCAGCCTGGGACAGGGGGGTCTAAGCACAGATACGCAGTATTTT.

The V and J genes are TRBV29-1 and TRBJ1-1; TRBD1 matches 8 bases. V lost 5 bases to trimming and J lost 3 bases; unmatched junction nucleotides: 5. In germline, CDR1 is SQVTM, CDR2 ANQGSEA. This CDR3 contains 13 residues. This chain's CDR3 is CSVQGAADTEAFF. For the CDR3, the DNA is TGCAGCGTTCAGGGGGCAGCGGACACTGAAGCTTTCTTT.

CDR3 DNA: TGTGCCAGCAGTAACTGGACAGGGAACACTGAAGCTTTCTTT. Translating gives CASSNWTGNTEAFF. The chain couples TRBV28 to TRBJ1-1; 7 nucleotides line up with TRBD1. J lost 1 base, V lost 5 bases, and 4 bases had no gene match. The CDR3 has 14 amino acids. In germline, CDR1 is MDHEN, CDR2 SYDVKM.

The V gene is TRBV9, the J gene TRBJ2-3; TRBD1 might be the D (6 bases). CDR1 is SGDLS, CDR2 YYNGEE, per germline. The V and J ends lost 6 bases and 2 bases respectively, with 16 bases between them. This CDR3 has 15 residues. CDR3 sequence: CASNAGVGDTDTQYF. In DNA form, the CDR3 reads TGTGCCAGCAACGCAGGGGTGGGGGACACAGATACGCAGTATTTT.

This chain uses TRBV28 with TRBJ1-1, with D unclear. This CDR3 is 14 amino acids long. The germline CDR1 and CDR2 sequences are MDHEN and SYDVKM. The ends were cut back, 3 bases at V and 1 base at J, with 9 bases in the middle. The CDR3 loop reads CASSLGSRNTEAFF. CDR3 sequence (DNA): TGTGCCAGCAGTTTGGGCAGCCGGAACACTGAAGCTTTCTTT.

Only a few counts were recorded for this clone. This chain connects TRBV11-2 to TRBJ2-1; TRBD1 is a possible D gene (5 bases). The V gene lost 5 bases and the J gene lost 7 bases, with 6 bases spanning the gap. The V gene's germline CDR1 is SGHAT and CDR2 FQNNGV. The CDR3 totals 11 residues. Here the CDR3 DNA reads TGTGCCAGCAGCAAGGGGAATGAGCAGTTCTTC. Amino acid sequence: CASSKGNEQFF.

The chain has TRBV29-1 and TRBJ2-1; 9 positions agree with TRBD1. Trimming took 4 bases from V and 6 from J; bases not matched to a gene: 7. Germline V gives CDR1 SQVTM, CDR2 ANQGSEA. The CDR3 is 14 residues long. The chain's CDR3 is CSVVLGQGINEQFF. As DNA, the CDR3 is TGCAGCGTTGTATTGGGACAGGGAATCAATGAGCAGTTCTTC.

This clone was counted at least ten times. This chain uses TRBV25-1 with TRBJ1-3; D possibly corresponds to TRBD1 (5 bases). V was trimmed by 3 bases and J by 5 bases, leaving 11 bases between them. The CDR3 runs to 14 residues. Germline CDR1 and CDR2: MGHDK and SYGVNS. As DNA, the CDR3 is TGTGCCAGCAGTGAGTCGACAGAAAGAAACACCATATATTTT. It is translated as CASSESTERNTIYF.

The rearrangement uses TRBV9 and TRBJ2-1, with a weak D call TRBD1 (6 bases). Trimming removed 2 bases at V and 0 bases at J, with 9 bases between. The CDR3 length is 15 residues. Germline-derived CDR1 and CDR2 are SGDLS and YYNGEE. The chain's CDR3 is CASSVSGVSYNEQFF. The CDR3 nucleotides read TGTGCCAGCAGCGTCTCAGGGGTCTCCTACAATGAGCAGTTCTTC.

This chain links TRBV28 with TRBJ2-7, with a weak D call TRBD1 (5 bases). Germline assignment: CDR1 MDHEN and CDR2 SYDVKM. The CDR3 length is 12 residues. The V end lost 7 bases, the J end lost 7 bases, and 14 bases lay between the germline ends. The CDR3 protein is CASNTGHGEQYF. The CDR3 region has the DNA TGTGCCAGCAATACCGGACACGGGGAGCAGTACTTC. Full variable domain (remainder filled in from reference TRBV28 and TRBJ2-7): DVKVTQSSRYLVKRTGEKVFLECVQDMDHENMFWYRQDPGLGLRLIYFSYDVKMKEKGDIPEGYSVSREKKERFSLILESASTNQTSMYLCASNTGHGEQYFGPGTRLTVT.

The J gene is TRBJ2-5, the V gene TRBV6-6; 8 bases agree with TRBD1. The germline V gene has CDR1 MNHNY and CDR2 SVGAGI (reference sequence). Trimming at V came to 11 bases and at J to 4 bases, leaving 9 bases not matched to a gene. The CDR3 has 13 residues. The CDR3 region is CAARTGLGETQYF. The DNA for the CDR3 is TGTGCCGCAAGGACAGGGTTAGGAGAGACCCAGTACTTC.

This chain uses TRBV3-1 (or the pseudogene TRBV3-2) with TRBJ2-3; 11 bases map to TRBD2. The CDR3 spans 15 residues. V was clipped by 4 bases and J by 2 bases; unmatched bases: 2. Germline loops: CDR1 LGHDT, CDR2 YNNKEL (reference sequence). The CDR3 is CASSPLAGATDTQYF. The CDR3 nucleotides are TGTGCCAGCAGCCCACTAGCGGGAGCCACAGATACGCAGTATTTT.

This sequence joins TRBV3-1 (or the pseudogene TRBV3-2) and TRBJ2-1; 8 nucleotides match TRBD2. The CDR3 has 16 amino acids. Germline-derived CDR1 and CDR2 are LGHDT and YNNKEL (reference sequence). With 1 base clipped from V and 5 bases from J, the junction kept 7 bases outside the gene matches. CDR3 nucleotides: TGTGCCAGCAGCCAAGTCACGGGAGGGCCTCACAATGAGCAGTTCTTC. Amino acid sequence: CASSQVTGGPHNEQFF.

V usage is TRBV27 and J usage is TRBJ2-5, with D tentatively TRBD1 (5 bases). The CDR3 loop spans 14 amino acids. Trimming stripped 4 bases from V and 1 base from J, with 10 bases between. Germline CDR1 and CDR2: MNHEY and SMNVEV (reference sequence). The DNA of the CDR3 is TGTGCCAGCAGTTACAGACAGAGCCAAGAGACCCAGTACTTC. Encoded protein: CASSYRQSQETQYF.

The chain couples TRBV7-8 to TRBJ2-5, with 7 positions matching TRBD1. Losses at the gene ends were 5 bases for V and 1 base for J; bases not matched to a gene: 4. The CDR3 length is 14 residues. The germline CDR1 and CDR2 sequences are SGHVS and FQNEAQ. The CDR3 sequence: CASSRDRAQETQYF. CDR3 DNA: TGTGCCAGCAGCAGGGACAGAGCCCAAGAGACCCAGTACTTC.

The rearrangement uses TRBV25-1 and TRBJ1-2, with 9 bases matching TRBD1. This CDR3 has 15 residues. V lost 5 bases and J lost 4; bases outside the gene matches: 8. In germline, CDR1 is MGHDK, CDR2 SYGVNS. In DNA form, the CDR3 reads TGTGCCAGCAGTCCCCCCGGGACAGGGACCTATGGCTACACCTTC. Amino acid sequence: CASSPPGTGTYGYTF.

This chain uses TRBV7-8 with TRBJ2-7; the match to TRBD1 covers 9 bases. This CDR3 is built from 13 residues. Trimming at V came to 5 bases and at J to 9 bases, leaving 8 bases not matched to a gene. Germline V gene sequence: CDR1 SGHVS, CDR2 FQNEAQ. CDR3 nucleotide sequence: TGTGCCAGCAGCAGGACAGGGGCTGCGAGGCAGTACTTC. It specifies CASSRTGAARQYF.

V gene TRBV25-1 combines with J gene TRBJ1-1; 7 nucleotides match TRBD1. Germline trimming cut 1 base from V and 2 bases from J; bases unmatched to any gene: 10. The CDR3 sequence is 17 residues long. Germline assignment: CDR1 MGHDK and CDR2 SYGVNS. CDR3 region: CASSELGTGALNTEAFF. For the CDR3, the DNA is TGTGCCAGCAGTGAATTAGGAACAGGGGCCCTAAACACTGAAGCTTTCTTT.

The CDR3 here is CASSLAPGGVETQYF. The CDR3 region has the DNA TGCGCCAGCAGCTTGGCCCCAGGGGGCGTGGAGACCCAGTACTTC. The gene calls are TRBV5-1 and TRBJ2-5; 8 positions agree with TRBD1. This CDR3 has 15 amino acids. J gave up 5 bases and V 0 bases, and 6 bases lay outside the gene matches. Germline V gives CDR1 SGHRS, CDR2 YFSETQ.